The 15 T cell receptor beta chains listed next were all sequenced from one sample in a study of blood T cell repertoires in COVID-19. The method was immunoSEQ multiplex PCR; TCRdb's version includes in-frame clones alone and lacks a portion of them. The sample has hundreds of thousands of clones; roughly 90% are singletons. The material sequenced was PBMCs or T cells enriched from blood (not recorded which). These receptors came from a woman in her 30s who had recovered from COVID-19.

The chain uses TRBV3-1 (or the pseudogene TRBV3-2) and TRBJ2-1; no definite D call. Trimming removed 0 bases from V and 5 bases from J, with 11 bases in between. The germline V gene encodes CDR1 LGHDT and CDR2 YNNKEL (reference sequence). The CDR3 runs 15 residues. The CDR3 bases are TGTGCCAGCAGCCAAGATCTGACTGCCAACAATGAGCAGTTCTTC. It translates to CASSQDLTANNEQFF.

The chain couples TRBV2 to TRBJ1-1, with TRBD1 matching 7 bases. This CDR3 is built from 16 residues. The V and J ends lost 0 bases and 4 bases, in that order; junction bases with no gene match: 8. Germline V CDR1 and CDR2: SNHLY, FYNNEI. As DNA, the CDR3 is TGTGCCAGCAGTGAAGCTTTGACAGGGAAGGGCACTGAAGCTTTCTTT. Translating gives CASSEALTGKGTEAFF. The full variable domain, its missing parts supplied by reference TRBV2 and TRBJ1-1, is EPEVTQTPSHQVTQMGQEVILRCVPISNHLYFYWYRQILGQKVEFLVSFYNNEISEKSEIFDDQFSVERPDGSNFTLKIRSTKLEDSAMYFCASSEALTGKGTEAFFGQGTRLTVV.

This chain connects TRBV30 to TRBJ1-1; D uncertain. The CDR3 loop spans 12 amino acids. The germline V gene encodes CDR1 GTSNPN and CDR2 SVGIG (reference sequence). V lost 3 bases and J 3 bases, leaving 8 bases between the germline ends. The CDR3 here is CAWRGGYTEAFF. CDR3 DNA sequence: TGTGCCTGGAGGGGAGGGTACACTGAAGCTTTCTTT.

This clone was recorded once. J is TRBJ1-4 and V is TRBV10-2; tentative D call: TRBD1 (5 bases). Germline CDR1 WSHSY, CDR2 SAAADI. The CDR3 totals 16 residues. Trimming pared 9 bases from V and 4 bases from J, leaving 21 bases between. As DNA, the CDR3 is TGCGCCAGGAACAGACAGCTCCCGGATGGTAATGAAAAACTGTTTTTT. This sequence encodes CARNRQLPDGNEKLFF.

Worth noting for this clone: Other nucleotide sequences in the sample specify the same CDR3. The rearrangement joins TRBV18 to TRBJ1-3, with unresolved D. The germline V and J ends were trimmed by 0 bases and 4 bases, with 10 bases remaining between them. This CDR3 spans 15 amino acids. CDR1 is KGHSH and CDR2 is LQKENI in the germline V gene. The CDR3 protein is CASSPPSVSGNTIYF. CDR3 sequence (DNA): TGTGCCAGCTCACCACCCTCAGTATCCGGAAACACCATATATTTT.

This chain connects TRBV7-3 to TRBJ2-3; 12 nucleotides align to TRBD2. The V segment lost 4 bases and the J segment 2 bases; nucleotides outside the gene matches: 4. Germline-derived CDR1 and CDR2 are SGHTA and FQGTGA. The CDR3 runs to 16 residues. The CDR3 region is CASSSGLAGPTDTQYF. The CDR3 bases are TGTGCCAGCAGCTCAGGACTAGCGGGACCCACAGATACGCAGTATTTT.

The CDR3 spells CASSIGGLVYTF. CDR3 bases: TGTGCCAGTAGTATAGGGGGACTCGTCTACACCTTC. This chain joins TRBV19 and TRBJ1-2; TRBD1 might be the D (5 bases). This CDR3 region has 12 residues. The germline gives CDR1 LNHDA, CDR2 SQIVND (reference sequence). V lost 1 base and J 10 bases, leaving 10 bases between the germline ends. The entire variable domain, with the rest obtained from reference TRBV19 and TRBJ1-2, is as follows: DGGITQSPKYLFRKEGQNVTLSCEQNLNHDAMYWYRQDPGQGLRLIYYSQIVNDFQKGDIAEGYSVSREKKESFPLTVTSAQKNPTAFYLCASSIGGLVYTFGSGTRLTVV.

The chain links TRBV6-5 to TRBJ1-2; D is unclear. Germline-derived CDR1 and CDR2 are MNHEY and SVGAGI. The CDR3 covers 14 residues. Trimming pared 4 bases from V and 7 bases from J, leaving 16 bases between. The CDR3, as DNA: TGTGCCAGCAGTTTCGCGGGCGTGGGGTTTGGCTACACCTTC. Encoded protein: CASSFAGVGFGYTF.

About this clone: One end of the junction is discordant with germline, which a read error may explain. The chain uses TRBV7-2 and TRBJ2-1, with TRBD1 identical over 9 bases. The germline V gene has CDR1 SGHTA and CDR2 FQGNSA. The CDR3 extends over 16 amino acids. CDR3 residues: CASSLEDPGQGQGGIF. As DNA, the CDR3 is TGTGCCAGCAGCTTGGAGGACCCGGGACAGGGTCAGGGGGGGATCTTC.

Here the CDR3 DNA reads TGTGCCAGCAGTTACCCGGGTCTCGAGCAGTACTTC. This codes for CASSYPGLEQYF. The chain links TRBV12-3 or TRBV12-4 to TRBJ2-7; D is undetermined. This CDR3 region has 12 residues. V was cut by 4 bases and J by 6 bases, with 10 bases left in between.

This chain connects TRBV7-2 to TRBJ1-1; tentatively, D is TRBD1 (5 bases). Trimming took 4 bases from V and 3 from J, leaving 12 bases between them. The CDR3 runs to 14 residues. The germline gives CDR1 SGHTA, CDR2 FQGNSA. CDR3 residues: CASSWGGGDTEAFF. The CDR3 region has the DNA TGTGCCAGCAGCTGGGGGGGAGGGGACACTGAAGCTTTCTTT.

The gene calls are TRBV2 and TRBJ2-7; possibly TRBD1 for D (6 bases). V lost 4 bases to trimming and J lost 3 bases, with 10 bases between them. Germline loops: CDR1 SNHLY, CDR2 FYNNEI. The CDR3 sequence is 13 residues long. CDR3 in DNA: TGTGCCAGCAGTGCAGGGGAGTACTACGAGCAGTACTTC. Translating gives CASSAGEYYEQYF.

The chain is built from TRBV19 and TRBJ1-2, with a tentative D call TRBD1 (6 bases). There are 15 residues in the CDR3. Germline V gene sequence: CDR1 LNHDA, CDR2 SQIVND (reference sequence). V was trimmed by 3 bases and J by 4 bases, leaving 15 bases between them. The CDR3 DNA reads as TGTGCCAGTAGTATTGGCAGGGGCGAGTTCTATGGCTACACCTTC. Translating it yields CASSIGRGEFYGYTF.

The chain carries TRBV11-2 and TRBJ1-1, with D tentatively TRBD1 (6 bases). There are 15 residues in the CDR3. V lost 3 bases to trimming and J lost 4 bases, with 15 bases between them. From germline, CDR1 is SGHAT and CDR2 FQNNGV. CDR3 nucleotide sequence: TGTGCCAGCAGCTTGGTGACAGGTGTAGCCACTGAAGCTTTCTTT. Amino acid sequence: CASSLVTGVATEAFF.

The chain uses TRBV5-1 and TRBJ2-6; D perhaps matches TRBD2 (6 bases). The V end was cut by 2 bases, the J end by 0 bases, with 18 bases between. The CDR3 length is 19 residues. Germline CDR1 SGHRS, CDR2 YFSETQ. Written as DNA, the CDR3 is TGCGCCAGCAGCTTAGGACCCGGGACTCTTAGCTCTGGGGCCAACGTCCTGACTTTC. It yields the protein CASSLGPGTLSSGANVLTF.